The T cell receptor beta chain under discussion was sequenced for a study of T cell responses to AZD1222 COVID-19 vaccine. Study-wide results and limits: Scientists sampled the repertoires only once the peak T cell response had passed. The number of AZD1222 recipients seropositive at baseline was only six. Donors were chiefly white British, with a greater number of females, and clonal diversity was perhaps underestimated.

As concerns this clone: What it binds is not known.

Data came from immunoSEQ multiplex PCR; TCRdb stores just in-frame clones and leaves some out. The data show 100,000 to 150,000 clones, about nine tenths seen once. Germline V gene data show CDR1 as SGHNT and CDR2 as YENEEA. CDR3 length: 12 amino acids. V lost 7 bases and J lost 7; bases outside the gene matches: 1. This receptor was obtained from an adult in good health. The chain employs TRBV11-3 and TRBJ2-7; the match to TRBD2 covers 13 bases. This specimen was peripheral blood, taken on day 0 of AZD1222 vaccination. Here the CDR3 reads CASMGLAGEQYF. The CDR3 DNA is TGTGCCAGCATGGGACTAGCGGGGGAGCAGTACTTC. Supplemented by reference TRBV11-3 and TRBJ2-7, the full variable domain reads EAGVVQSPRYKIIEKKQPVAFWCNPISGHNTLYWYLQNLGQGPELLIRYENEEAVDDSQLPKDRFSAERLKGVDSTLKIQPAELGDSAVYLCASMGLAGEQYFGPGTRLTVT.